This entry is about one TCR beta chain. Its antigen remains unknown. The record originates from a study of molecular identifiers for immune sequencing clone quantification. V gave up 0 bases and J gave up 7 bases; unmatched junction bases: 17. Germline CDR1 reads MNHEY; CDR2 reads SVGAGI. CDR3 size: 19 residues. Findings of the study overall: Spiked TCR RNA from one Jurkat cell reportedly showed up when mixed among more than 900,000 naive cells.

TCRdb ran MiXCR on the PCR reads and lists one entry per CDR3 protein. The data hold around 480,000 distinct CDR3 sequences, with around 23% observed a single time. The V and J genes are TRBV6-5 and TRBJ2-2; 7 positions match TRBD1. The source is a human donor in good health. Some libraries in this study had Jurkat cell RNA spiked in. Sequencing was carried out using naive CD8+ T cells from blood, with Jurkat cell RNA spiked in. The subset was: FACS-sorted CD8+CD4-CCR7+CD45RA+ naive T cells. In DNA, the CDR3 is TGTGCCAGCAGTTACTCGACCACAGGGGCGCTTTTTGTGGGCGGGGAGCTGTTTTTT. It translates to CASSYSTTGALFVGGELFF.